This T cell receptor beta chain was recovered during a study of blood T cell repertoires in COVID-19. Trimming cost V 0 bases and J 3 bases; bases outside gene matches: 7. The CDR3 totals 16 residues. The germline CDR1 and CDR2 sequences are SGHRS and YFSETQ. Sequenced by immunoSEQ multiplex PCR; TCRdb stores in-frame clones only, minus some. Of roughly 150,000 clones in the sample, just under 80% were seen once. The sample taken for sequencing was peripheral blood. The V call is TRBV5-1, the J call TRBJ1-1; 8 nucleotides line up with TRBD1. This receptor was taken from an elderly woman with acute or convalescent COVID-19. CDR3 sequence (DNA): TGCGCCAGCAGCTTGGAGCCAGGGGGCACGTACACTGAAGCTTTCTTT. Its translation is CASSLEPGGTYTEAFF.